This paragraph reports one TCR beta chain. The record originates from a study of blood T cell repertoires in COVID-19. About the study: In each case, the material was cDNA or gDNA derived from T cells, B-cell-depleted T cells, or PBMCs.

Profiled with immunoSEQ multiplex PCR; TCRdb holds only in-frame clones, not every one. This table holds about 100,000 clones, 85% to 90% found once. The sequence was collected from a man aged 50-59 years with active or convalescent COVID-19. The sequencing sample was made of peripheral blood.

CDR3 bases: TGTGCCATCAGTGTGAGGCGAACTAGCGATACAGATACGCAGTATTTT. As protein: CAISVRRTSDTDTQYF. The chain couples TRBV10-3 to TRBJ2-3; TRBD2 matches at 7 bases. CDR1 and CDR2 (germline): ENHRY, SYGVKD. CDR3 length: 16 amino acids. The trim removed 4 bases at V and 3 bases at J, leaving 10 bases unmatched.